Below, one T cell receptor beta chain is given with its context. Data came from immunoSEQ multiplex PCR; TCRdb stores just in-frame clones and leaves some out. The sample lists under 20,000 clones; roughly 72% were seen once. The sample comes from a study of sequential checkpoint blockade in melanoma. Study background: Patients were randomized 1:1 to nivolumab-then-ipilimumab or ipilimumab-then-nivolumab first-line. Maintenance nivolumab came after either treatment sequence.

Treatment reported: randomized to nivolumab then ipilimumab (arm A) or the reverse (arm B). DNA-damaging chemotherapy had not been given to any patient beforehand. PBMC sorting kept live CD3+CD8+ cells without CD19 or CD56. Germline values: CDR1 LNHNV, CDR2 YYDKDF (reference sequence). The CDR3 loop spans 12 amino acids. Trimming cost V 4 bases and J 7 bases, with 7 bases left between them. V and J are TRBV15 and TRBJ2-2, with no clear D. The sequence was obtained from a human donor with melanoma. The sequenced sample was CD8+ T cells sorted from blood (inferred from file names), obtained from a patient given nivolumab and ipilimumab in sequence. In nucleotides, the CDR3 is TGTGCCACCAGCACCCACGGCGGGGAGCTGTTTTTT. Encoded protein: CATSTHGGELFF.